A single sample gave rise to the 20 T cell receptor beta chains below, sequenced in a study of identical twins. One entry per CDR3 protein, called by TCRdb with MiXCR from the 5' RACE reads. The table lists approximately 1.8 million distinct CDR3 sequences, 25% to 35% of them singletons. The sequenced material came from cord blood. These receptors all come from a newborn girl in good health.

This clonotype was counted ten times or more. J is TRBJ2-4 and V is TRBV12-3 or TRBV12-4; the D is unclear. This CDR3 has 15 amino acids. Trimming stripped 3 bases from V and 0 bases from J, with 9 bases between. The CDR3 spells CASSFGSLAKNIQYF. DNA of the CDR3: TGTGCCAGCAGTTTCGGCAGTCTAGCCAAAAACATTCAGTACTTC.

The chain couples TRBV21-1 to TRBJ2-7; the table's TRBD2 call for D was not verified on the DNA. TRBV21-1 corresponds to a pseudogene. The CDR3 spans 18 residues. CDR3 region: CASSKAPLAGGPHNEQYF. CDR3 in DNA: TGTGCCAGCAGCAAAGCCCCCCTAGCGGGAGGGCCTCATAATGAGCAGTACTTC.

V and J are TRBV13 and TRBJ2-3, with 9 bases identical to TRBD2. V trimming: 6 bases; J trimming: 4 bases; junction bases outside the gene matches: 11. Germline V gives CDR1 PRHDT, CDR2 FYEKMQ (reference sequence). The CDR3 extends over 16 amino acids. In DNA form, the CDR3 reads TGTGCCAGCAGTTCGCCGCGGGGGGGTGTAGCAGATACGCAGTATTTT. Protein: CASSSPRGGVADTQYF.

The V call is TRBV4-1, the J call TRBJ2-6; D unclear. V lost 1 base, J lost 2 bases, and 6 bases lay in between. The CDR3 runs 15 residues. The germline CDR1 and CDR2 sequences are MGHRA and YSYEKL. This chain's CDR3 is CASSQALAGANVLTF. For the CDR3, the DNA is TGCGCCAGCAGCCAAGCCTTGGCTGGGGCCAACGTCCTGACTTTC.

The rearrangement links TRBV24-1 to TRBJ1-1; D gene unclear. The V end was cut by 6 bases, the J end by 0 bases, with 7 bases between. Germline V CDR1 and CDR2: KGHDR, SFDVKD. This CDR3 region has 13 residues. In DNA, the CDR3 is TGTGCCACCAGTCAGGATCTGAACACTGAAGCTTTCTTT. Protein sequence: CATSQDLNTEAFF.

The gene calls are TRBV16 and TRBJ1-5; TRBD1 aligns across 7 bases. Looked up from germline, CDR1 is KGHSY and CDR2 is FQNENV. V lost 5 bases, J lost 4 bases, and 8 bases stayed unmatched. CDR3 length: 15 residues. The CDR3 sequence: CASSNWTGRNQPQHF. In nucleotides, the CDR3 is TGTGCCAGCAGCAACTGGACAGGCCGTAATCAGCCCCAGCATTTT.

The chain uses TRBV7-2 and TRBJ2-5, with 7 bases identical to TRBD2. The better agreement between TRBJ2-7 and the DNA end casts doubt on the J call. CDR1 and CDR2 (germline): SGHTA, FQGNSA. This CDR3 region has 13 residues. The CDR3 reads CTSRWDYLYEQYF. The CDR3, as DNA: TGTACCAGCAGATGGGACTACTTATACGAGCAGTACTTC.

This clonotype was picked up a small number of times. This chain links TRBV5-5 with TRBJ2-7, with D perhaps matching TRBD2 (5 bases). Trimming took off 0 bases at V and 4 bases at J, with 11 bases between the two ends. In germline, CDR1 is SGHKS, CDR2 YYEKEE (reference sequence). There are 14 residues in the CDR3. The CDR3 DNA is TGTGCCAGCAGCTTGGCGGGGATTCTATACGAGCAGTACTTC. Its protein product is CASSLAGILYEQYF.

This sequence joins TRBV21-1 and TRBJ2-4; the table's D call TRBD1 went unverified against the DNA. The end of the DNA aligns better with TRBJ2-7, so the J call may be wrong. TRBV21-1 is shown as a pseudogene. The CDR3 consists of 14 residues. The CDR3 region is CASSKSGEGYEQYF. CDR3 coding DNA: TGTGCCAGCAGCAAATCTGGAGAGGGGTACGAGCAGTACTTC.

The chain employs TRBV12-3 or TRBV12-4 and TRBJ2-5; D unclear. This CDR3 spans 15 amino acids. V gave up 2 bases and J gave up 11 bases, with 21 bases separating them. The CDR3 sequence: CASSLRSSLVNEQYF. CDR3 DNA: TGTGCCAGCAGTTTACGGTCTAGTTTGGTGAATGAGCAGTACTTC.

The CDR3 bases are TGCAGCGCTCAAGTCGTGAAGGGGACAGGGCCTGGCTACACCTTC. Translated, it gives CSAQVVKGTGPGYTF. The gene calls are TRBV29-1 and TRBJ1-2; TRBD1 matches at 9 bases. Looked up from germline, CDR1 is SQVTM and CDR2 is ANQGSEA. CDR3 length: 15 amino acids. V lost 7 bases and J lost 7; bases outside the gene matches: 16.

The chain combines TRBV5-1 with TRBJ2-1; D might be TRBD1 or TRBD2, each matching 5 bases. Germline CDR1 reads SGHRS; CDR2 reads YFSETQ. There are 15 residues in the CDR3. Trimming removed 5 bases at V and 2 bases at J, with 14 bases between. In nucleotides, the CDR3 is TGCGCCAGCAGTAAGTCCCGGGGCCCCTACAATGAGCAGTTCTTC. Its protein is CASSKSRGPYNEQFF.

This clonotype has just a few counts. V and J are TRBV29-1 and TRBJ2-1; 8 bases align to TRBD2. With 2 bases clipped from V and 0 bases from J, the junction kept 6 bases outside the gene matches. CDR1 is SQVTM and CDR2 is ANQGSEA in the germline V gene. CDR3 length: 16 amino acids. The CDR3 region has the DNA TGCAGCGTTGAAAGTCAGCGGGAGCCCTCCTACAATGAGCAGTTCTTC. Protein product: CSVESQREPSYNEQFF.

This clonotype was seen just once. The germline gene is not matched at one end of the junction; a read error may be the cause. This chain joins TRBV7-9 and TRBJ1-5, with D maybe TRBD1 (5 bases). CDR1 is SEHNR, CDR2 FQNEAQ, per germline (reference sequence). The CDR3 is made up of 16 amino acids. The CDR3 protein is CASSLGGNTPNQPHHF. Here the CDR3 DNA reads TGTGCCAGCAGCTTAGGGGGGAACACCCCTAATCAGCCCCACCATTTT.

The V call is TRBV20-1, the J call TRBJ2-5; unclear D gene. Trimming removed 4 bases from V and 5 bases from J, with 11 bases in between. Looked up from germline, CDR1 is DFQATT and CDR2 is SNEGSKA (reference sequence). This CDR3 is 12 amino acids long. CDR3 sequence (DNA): TGCAGTGCTAAGCGAGCTGTCGAGACCCAGTACTTC. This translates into CSAKRAVETQYF.

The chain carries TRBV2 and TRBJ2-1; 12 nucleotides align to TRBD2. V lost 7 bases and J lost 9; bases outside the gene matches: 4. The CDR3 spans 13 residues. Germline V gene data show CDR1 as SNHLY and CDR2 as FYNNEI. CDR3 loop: CASTTSGRIEQFF. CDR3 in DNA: TGTGCCAGCACCACTAGCGGGAGGATTGAGCAGTTCTTC.

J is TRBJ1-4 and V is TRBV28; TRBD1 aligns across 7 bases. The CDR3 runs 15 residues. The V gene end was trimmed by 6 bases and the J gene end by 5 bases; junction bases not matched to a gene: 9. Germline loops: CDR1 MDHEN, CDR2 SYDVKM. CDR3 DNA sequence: TGTGCCAGCAGCGGCCCGGGACAGCCGAATGAAAAACTGTTTTTT. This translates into CASSGPGQPNEKLFF. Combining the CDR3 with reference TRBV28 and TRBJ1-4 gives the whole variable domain DVKVTQSSRYLVKRTGEKVFLECVQDMDHENMFWYRQDPGLGLRLIYFSYDVKMKEKGDIPEGYSVSREKKERFSLILESASTNQTSMYLCASSGPGQPNEKLFFGSGTQLSVL.

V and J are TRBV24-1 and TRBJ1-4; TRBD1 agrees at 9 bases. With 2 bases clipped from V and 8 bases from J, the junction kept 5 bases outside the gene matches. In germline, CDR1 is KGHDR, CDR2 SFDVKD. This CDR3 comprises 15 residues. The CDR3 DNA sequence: TGTGCCACCAGTGATTCCGGGACAGGGCGAGAAAAACTGTTTTTT. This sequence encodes CATSDSGTGREKLFF.

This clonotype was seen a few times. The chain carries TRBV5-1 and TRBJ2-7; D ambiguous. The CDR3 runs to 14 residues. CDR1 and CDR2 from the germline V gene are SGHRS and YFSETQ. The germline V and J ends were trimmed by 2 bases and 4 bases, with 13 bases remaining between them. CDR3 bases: TGCGCCAGCAGCTTCTGGGGTACCAATTACGAGCAGTACTTC. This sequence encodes CASSFWGTNYEQYF.

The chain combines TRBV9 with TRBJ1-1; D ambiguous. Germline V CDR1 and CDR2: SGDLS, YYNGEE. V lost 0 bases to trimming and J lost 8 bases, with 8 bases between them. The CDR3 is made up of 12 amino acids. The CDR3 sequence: CASSVVGREAFF. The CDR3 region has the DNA TGTGCCAGCAGCGTAGTTGGCAGGGAAGCTTTCTTT.